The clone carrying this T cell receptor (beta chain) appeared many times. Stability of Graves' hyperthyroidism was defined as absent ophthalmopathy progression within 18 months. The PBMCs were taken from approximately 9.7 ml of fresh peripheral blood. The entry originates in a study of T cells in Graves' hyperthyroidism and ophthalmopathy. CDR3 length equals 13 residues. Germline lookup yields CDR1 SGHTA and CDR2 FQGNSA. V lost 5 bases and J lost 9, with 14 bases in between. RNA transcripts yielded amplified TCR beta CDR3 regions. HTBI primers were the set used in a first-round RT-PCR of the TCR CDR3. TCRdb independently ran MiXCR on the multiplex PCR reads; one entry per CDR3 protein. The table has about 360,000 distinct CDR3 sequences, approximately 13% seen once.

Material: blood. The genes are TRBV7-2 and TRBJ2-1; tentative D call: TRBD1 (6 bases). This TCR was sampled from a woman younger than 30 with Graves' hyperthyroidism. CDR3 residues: CASSTGSPVEQFF. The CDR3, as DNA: TGTGCCAGCAGCACAGGGAGCCCGGTTGAGCAGTTCTTC.